This T cell receptor beta chain was obtained from a study of identifying expanded T cells in peripheral blood. The method was immunoSEQ multiplex PCR; TCRdb's version includes in-frame clones alone and lacks a portion of them. The sample includes 70,000 or so clones, roughly 90% seen only once; the top ten take roughly 3.5%. V dropped 6 bases and J dropped 5; count of bases not matched to a gene: 12. The CDR3 length is 16 residues. CDR1 is SGHVS, CDR2 FQNEAQ, per germline. Source material: blood. The receptor was isolated from a person between 18 and 75 years old in good health. The chain joins TRBV7-8 to TRBJ2-5; 10 nucleotides align to TRBD1. CDR3 sequence reads: CASSFLTGGGVETQYF. The CDR3 bases are TGTGCCAGCAGTTTCCTGACAGGGGGCGGAGTGGAGACCCAGTACTTC.